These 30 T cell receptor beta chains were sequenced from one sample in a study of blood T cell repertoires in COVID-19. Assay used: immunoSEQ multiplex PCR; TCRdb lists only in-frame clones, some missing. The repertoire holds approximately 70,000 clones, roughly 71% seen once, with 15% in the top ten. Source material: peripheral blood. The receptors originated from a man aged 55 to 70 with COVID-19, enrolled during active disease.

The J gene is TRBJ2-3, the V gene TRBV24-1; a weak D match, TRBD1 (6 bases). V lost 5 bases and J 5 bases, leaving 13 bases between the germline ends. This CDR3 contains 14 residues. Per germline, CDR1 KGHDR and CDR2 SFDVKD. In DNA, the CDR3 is TGTGCCACCAGTGCGGGCCAGGGGATAGATACGCAGTATTTT. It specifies CATSAGQGIDTQYF.

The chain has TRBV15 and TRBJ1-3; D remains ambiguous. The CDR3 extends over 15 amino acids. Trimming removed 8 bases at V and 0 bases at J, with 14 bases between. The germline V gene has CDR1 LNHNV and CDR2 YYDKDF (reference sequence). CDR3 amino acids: CATGGGARSGNTIYF. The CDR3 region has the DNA TGTGCCACCGGCGGCGGAGCCCGCTCTGGAAACACCATATATTTT. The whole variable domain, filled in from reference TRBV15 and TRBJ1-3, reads DAMVIQNPRYQVTQFGKPVTLSCSQTLNHNVMYWYQQKSSQAPKLLFHYYDKDFNNEADTPDNFQSRRPNTSFCFLDIRSPGLGDTAMYLCATGGGARSGNTIYFGEGSWLTVV.

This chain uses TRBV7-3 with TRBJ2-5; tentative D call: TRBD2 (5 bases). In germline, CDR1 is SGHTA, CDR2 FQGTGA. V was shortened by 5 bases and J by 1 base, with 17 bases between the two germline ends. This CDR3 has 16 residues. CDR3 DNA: TGTGCCAGCAGCCCGACTGCCGTACGGGGCCAAGAGACCCAGTACTTC. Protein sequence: CASSPTAVRGQETQYF.

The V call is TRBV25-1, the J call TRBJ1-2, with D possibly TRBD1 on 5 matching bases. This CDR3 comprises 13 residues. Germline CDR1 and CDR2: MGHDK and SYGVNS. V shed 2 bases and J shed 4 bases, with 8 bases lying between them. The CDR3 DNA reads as TGTGCCAGCAGTGAAGGGGCGGCCTATGGCTACACCTTC. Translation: CASSEGAAYGYTF.

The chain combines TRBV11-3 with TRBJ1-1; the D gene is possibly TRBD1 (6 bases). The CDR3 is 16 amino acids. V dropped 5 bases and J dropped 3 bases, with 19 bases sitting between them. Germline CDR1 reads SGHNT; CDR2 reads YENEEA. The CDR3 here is CASSRGGGGSDTEAFF. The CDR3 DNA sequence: TGTGCCAGCAGCCGAGGCGGGGGCGGGTCGGACACTGAAGCTTTCTTT.

CDR3 residues: CASNFGGQPQHF. Here the CDR3 DNA reads TGTGCCAGCAATTTCGGTGGTCAGCCCCAGCATTTT. The chain links TRBV28 to TRBJ1-5; D unresolved. This CDR3 spans 12 amino acids. Germline V gene lookup returns CDR1 MDHEN and CDR2 SYDVKM. Trimming removed 7 bases at V and 6 bases at J, with 10 bases between.

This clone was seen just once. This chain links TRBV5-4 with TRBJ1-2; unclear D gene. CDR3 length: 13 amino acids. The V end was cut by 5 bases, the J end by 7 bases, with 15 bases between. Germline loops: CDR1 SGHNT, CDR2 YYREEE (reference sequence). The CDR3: CASSYDPPGGYTF. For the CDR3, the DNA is TGTGCCAGCAGTTACGACCCCCCGGGTGGCTACACCTTC.

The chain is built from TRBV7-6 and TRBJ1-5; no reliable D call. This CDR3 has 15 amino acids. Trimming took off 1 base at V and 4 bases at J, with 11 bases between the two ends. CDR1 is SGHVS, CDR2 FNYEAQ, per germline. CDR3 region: CASSLGAGLNQPQHF. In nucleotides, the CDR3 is TGTGCCAGCAGCTTAGGGGCAGGACTGAATCAGCCCCAGCATTTT.

CDR3 protein: CASRPLTGDEQFF. DNA of the CDR3: TGCGCCAGCAGGCCCCTCACGGGGGATGAGCAGTTCTTC. V gene TRBV4-1 combines with J gene TRBJ2-1; D is perhaps TRBD2 (6 bases). Germline assignment: CDR1 MGHRA and CDR2 YSYEKL. The CDR3 has 13 residues. The V end lost 6 bases, the J end lost 8 bases, and 14 bases lay between the germline ends.

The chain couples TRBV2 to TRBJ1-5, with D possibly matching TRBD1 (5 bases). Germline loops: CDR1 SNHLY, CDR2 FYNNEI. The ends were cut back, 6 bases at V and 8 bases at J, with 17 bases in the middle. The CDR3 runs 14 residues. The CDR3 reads CASRIDQVGEPQHF. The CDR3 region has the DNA TGTGCCAGCAGAATAGACCAGGTAGGGGAGCCCCAGCATTTT. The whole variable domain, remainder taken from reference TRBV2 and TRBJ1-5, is EPEVTQTPSHQVTQMGQEVILRCVPISNHLYFYWYRQILGQKVEFLVSFYNNEISEKSEIFDDQFSVERPDGSNFTLKIRSTKLEDSAMYFCASRIDQVGEPQHFGDGTRLSIL.

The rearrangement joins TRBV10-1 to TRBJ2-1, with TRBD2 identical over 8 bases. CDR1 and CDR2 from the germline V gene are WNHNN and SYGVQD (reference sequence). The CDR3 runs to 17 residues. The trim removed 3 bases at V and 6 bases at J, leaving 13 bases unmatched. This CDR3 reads CASSEGSGRPTGNEQFF. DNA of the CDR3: TGCGCCAGCAGTGAAGGAAGCGGGAGACCAACTGGCAATGAGCAGTTCTTC.

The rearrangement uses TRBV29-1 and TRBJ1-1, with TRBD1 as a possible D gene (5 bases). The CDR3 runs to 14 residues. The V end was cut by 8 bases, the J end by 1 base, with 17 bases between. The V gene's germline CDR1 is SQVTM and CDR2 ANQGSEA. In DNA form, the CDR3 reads TGCAGCACTACTACGGGACTATCGAACACTGAAGCTTTCTTT. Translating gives CSTTTGLSNTEAFF.

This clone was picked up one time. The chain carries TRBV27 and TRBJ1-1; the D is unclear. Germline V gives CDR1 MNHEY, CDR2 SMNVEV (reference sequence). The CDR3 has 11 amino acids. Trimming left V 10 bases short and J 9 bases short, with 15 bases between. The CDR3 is CATTRGEQAFF. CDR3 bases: TGTGCCACGACACGGGGAGAGCAAGCTTTCTTT.

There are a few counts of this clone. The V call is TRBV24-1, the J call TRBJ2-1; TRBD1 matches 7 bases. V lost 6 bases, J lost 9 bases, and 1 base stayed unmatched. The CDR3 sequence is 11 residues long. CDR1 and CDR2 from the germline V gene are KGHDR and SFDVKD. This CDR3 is CATSTGVEQFF. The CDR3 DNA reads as TGTGCCACCAGTACAGGGGTTGAGCAGTTCTTC.

The DNA for the CDR3 is TGTGCCAGTAGCCCGACAGGGGGGTCTCACGAGCAGTACTTC. Its protein product is CASSPTGGSHEQYF. This chain links TRBV19 with TRBJ2-7; TRBD1 matches at 9 bases. V lost 6 bases and J lost 5; bases outside the gene matches: 8. This CDR3 spans 14 amino acids. Germline lookup yields CDR1 LNHDA and CDR2 SQIVND (reference sequence).

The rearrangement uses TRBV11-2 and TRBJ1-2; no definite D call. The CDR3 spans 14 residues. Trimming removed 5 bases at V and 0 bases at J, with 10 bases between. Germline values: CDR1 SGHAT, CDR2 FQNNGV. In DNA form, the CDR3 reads TGTGCCAGCAGCCCAGGCCCATCTAACTATGGCTACACCTTC. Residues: CASSPGPSNYGYTF.

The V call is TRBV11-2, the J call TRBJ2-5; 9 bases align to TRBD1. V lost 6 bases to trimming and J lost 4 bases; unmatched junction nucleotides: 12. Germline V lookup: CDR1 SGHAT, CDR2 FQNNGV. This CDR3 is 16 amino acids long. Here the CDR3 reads CASRRIQGAFGETQYF. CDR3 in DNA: TGTGCCAGCAGACGAATACAGGGGGCTTTCGGAGAGACCCAGTACTTC.

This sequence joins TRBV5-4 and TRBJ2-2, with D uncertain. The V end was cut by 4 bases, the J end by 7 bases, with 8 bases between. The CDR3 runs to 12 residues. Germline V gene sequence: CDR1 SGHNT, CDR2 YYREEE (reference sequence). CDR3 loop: CASSPPVGELFF. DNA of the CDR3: TGTGCCAGCAGCCCCCCGGTCGGGGAGCTGTTTTTT. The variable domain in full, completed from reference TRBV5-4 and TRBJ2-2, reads ETGVTQSPTHLIKTRGQQVTLRCSSQSGHNTVSWYQQALGQGPQFIFQYYREEENGRGNFPPRFSGLQFPNYSSELNVNALELDDSALYLCASSPPVGELFFGEGSRLTVL.

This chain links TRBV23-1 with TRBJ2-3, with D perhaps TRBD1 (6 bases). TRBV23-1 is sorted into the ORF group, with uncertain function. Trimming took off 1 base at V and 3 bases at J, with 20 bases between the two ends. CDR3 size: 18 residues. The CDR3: CASSQWELGAGDTDTQYF. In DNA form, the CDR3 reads TGCGCCAGCAGTCAATGGGAGCTTGGGGCAGGGGATACAGATACGCAGTATTTT.

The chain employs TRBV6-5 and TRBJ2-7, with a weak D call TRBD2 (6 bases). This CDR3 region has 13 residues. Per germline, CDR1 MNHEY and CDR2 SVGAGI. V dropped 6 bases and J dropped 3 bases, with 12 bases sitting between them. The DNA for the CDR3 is TGTGCCAGCAGGACGGGACTGTTCTACGAGCAGTACTTC. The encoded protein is CASRTGLFYEQYF.

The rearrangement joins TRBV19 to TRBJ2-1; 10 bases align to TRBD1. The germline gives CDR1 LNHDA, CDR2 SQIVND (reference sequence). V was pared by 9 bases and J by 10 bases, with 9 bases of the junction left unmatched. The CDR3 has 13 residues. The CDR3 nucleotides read TGTGCCAGCAGGGACAGGGGTTCGAGGGAGCAGTTCTTC. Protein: CASRDRGSREQFF.

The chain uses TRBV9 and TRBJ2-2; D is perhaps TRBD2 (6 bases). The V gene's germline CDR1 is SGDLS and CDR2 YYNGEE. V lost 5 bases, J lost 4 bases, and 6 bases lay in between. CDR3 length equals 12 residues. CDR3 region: CASREGTGELFF. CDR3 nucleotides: TGTGCCAGCAGGGAGGGCACCGGGGAGCTGTTTTTT.

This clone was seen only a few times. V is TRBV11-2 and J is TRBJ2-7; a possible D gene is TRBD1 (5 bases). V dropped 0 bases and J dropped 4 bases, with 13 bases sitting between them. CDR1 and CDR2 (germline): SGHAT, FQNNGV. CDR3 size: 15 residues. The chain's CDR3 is CASSLERQNFYEQYF. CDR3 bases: TGTGCCAGCAGCTTAGAAAGACAGAACTTTTACGAGCAGTACTTC.

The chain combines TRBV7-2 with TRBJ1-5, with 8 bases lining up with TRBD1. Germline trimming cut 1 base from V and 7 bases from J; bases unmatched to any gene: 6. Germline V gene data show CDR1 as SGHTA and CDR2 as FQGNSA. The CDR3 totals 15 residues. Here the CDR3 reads CASSLVGQAGQPQHF. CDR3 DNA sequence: TGTGCCAGCAGCTTAGTGGGACAGGCTGGGCAGCCCCAGCATTTT.

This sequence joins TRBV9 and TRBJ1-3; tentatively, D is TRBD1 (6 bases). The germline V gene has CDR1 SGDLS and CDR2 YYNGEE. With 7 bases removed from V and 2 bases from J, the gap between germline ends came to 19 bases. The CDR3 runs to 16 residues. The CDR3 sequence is CASGWGPTLPGNTIYF. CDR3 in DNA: TGTGCCAGCGGTTGGGGGCCAACTCTCCCTGGAAACACCATATATTTT.

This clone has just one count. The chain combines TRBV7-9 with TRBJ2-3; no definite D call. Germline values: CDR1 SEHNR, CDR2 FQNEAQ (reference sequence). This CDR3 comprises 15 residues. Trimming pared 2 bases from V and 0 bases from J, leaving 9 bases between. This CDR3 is CASSLLSTSTDTQYF. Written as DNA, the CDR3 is TGTGCCAGCAGCTTACTGTCTACTAGCACAGATACGCAGTATTTT.

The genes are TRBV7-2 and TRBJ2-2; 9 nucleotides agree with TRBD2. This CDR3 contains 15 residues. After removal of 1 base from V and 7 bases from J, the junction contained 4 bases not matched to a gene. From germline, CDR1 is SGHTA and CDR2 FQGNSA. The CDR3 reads CASSLVVSGGGELFF. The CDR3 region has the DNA TGTGCCAGCAGCTTAGTTGTTAGCGGGGGCGGGGAGCTGTTTTTT.

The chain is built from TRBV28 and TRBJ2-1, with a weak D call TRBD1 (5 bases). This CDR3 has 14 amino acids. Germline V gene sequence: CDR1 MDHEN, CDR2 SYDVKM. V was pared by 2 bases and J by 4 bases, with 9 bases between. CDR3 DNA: TGTGCCAGCAGTTTACAGGGCCGATACAATGAGCAGTTCTTC. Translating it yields CASSLQGRYNEQFF.

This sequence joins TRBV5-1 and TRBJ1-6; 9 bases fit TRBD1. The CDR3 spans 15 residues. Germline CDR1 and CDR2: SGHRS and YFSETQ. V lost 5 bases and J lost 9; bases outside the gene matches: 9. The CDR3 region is CASRPQGAEGSPLHF. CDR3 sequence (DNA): TGCGCCAGCAGGCCACAGGGGGCTGAGGGTTCACCCCTCCACTTT.

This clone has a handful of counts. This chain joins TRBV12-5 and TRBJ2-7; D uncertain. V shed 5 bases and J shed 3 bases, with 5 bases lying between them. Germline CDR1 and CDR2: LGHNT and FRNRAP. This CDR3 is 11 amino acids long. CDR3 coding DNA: TGTGCTAGTGGTACCTACTACGAGCAGTACTTC. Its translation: CASGTYYEQYF.